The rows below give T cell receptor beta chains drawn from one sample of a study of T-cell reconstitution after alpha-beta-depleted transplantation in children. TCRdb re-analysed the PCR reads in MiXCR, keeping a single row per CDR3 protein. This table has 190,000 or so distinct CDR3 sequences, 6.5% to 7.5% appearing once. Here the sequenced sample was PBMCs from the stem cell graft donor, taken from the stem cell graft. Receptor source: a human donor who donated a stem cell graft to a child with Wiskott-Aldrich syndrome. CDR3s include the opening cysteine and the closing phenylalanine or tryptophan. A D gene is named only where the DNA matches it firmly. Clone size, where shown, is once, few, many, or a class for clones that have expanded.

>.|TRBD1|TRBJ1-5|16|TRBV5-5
TGTGCCAGCAGCTCTACAGGGGGCTATAGCAATCAGCCCCAGCATTTT
CASSSTGGYSNQPQHF
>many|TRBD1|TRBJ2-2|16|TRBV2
TGTGCCAGCAGTTTACGACAGGGAAGGAGCACCGGGGAGCTGTTTTTT
CASSLRQGRSTGELFF
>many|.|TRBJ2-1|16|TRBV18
TGTGCCAGCTCACCACTTTGGGGGGGCGCCCACAATGAGCAGTTCTTC
CASSPLWGGAHNEQFF
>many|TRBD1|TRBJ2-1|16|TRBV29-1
TGCAGCGTCGATACCGGGACAGGGGGAGGCTACAATGAGCAGTTCTTC
CSVDTGTGGGYNEQFF
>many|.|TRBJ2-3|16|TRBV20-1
TGCAGTGCTAGAGAGTATACGGCCCAGAGGCAAGATACGCAGTATTTT
CSAREYTAQRQDTQYF
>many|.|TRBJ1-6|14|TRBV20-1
TGCAGTGCTAGAGTGACGGCTTATAATTCACCCCTCCACTTT
CSARVTAYNSPLHF
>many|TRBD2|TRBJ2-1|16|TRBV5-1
TGCGCCAGCAGCTGGCCTCTAGCGGGAGGGAACAATGAGCAGTTCTTC
CASSWPLAGGNNEQFF
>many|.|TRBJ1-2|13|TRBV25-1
TGTGCCAGCAGCCGGGACCTTAACTATGGCTACACCTTC
CASSRDLNYGYTF
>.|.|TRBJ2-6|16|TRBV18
TGTGCCAGCTCACTGGACGGGATCTCTGGGGCCAACGTCCTGACTTTC
CASSLDGISGANVLTF
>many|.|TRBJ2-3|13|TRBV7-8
TGTGCCAGCAGTTTACCTAGCACAGATACGCAGTATTTT
CASSLPSTDTQYF
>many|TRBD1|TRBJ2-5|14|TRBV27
TGTGCCAGCAGCCCGGACAGGGTTGGCGAGACCCAGTACTTC
CASSPDRVGETQYF
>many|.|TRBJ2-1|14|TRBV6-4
TGTGCCAGCAGTGAGAGGGGCAATCGCAATGAGCAGTTCTTC
CASSERGNRNEQFF
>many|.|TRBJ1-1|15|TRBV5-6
TGTGCCAGCAGCTTAATGGACACCACTAACACTGAAGCTTTCTTT
CASSLMDTTNTEAFF
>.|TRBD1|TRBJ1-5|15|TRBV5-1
TGCGCCAGCAGCGCCGGGACAGGGGCGGATCAGCCCCAGCATTTT
CASSAGTGADQPQHF
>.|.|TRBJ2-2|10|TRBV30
TGTGCCAGGGGGACCGGGGAGCTGTTTTTT
CARGTGELFF
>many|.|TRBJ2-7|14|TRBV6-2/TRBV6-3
TGTGCCAGCAGTTACCAGGACGCCCTCCGGGAGCAGTACTTC
CASSYQDALREQYF
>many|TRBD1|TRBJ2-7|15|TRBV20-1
TGCAGTGCTCAGGACAGGGATTCCTTCTCCTACGAGCAGTACTTC
CSAQDRDSFSYEQYF
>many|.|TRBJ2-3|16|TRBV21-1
TGTGCCAGCAGCAAAGAAGGGGGCGATGTCGCAGATACGCAGTATTTT
CASSKEGGDVADTQYF
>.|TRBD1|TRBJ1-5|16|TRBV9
TGTGCCAGCAACCTGTCCCGGGACAGGTTAAATCAGCCCCAGCATTTT
CASNLSRDRLNQPQHF
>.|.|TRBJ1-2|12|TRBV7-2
TGTGCCAGCAGCTTCGCAGTTGGGGGCTACACCTTC
CASSFAVGGYTF
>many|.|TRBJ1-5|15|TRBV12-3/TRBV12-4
TGTGCCAGTAAGGGGAGACAGGATAGCAATCAGCCCCAGCATTTT
CASKGRQDSNQPQHF
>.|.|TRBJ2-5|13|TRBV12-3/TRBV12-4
TGTGCCAGCAGCCCCGGAAATGGGGAGACCCAGTACTTC
CASSPGNGETQYF
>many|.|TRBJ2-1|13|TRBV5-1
TGCGCCAGCAGTAAACCAATAGACAATGAGCAGTTCTTC
CASSKPIDNEQFF
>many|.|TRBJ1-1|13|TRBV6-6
TGTGCCTGCACATCGGACTGGAACACTGAAGCTTTCTTT
CACTSDWNTEAFF
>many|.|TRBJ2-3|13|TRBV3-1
TGTGCCAGCAGCCAAGATACAAATACCGTGGGGTATTTT
CASSQDTNTVGYF
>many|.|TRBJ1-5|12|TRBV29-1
TGCAGCGTCCAATTCCCCAATCAGCCCCAGCATTTT
CSVQFPNQPQHF
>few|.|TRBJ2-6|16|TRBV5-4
TGTGCCAGCAGCTTGGGGAGCAACTCTGGGGCCAACGTCCTGACTTTC
CASSLGSNSGANVLTF
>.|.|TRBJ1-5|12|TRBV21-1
TGTGCCAGCAGGAAAGGCAATCAGCCCCAGCATTTT
CASRKGNQPQHF
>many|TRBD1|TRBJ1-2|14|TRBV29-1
TGCAGCGTTGAATTCCGGACAGGGGGCGGTGGCTACACCTTC
CSVEFRTGGGGYTF
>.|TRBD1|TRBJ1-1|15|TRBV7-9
TGTGCCAGCAGCCCAGACAGGGGGCTGTTAGCTGAAGCTTTCTTT
CASSPDRGLLAEAFF
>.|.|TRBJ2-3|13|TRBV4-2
TGTGCCATGGGCCCCCAGCTAAGAGATACGCAGTATTTT
CAMGPQLRDTQYF
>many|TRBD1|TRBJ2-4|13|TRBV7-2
TGTGCCAGCAGCTTAGTACAGGGGACCATTCAGTACTTC
CASSLVQGTIQYF
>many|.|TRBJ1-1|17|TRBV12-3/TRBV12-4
TGTGCCAGCACTGCAAATAGGGCACGGGGAGCGAACACTGAAGCTTTCTTT
CASTANRARGANTEAFF
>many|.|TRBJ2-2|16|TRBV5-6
TGTGCCAGCAGCCTGATCGGAGGCGACGGGACCGGGGAGCTGTTTTTT
CASSLIGGDGTGELFF
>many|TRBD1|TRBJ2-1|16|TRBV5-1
TGCGCCAGCAGCTTGGCCGGGACAGGGGGCTACAATGAGCAGTTCTTC
CASSLAGTGGYNEQFF
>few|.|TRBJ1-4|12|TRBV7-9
TGTGCCAGCAGCTTACTAGAGGGTGAACTGTTTTTT
CASSLLEGELFF
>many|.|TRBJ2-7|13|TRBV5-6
TGTGCCAGCAGCGAGGGTTCGGCCTACGAGCAGTACTTC
CASSEGSAYEQYF
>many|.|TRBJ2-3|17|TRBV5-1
TGCGCCAGCAGCTTGGCCCCGCCTGCGGGTAGCTCAGATACGCAGTATTTT
CASSLAPPAGSSDTQYF
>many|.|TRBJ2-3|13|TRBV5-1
TGCGCCAGCAGCGCACACAGCACAGATACGCAGTATTTT
CASSAHSTDTQYF
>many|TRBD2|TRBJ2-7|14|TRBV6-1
TGTGCCAGCAGTGCCCCGGGACTAATCTACGAGCAGTACTTC
CASSAPGLIYEQYF
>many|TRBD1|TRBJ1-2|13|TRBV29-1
TGCAGCGGATCATGGGGACAGAACTATGGCTACACCTTC
CSGSWGQNYGYTF
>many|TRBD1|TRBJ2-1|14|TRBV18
TGTGCCAGCTCGCGGACAGGGATGGACAATGAGCAGTTCTTC
CASSRTGMDNEQFF
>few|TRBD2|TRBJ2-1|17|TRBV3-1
TGTGCCAGCAGCTGGGGCTGGGGACTAGCGGGGGACAATGAGCAGTTCTTC
CASSWGWGLAGDNEQFF